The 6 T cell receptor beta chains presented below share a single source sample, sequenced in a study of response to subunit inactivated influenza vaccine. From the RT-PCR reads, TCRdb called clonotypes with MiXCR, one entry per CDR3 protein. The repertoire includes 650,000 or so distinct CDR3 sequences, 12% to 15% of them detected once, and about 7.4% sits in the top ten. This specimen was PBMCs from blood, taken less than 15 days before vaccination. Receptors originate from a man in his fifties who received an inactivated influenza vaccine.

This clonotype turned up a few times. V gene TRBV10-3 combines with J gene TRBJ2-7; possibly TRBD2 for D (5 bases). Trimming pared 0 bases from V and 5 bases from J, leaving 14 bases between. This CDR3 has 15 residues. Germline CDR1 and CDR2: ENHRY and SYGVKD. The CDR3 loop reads CAISESGLPFDEQYF. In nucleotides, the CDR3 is TGTGCCATCAGTGAGTCTGGACTCCCTTTTGACGAGCAGTACTTC.

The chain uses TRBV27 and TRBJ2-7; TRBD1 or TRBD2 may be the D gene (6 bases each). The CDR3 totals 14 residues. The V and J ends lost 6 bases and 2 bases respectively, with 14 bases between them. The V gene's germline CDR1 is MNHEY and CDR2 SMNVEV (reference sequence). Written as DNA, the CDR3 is TGTGCCAGCAGGGCGGGACACGGTACCTACGAGCAGTACTTC. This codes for CASRAGHGTYEQYF.

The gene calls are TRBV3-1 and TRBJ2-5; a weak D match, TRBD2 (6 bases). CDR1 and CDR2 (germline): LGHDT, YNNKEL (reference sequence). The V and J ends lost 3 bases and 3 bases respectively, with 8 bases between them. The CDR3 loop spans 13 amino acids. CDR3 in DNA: TGTGCCAGCAGCCATCGGGGGAAAGAGACCCAGTACTTC. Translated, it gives CASSHRGKETQYF.

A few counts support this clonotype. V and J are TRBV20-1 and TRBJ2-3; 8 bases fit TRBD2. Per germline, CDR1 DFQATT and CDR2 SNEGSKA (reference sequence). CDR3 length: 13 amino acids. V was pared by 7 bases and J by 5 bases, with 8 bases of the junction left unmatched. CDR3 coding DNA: TGCAGTGTCCGGGGGGGCCCCGGAGATACGCAGTATTTT. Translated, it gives CSVRGGPGDTQYF.

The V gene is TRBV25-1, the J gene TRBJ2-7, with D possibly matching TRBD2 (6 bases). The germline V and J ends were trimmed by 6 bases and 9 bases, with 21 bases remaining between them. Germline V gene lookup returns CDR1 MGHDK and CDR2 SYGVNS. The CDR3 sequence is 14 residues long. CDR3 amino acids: CASSEDRGRRGQYF. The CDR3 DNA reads TGTGCCAGCAGCGAAGATCGGGGCAGGCGGGGGCAGTACTTC.

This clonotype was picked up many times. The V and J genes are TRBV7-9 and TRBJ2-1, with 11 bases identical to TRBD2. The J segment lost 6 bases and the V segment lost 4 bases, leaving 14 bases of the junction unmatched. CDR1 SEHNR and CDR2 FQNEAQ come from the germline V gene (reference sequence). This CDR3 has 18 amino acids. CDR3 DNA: TGTGCCAGCAGCTCTGCCCCAATAGCGGGAGGGCCTCGCAATGAGCAGTTCTTC. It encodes CASSSAPIAGGPRNEQFF. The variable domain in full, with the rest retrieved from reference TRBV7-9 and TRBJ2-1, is DTGVSQNPRHKITKRGQNVTFRCDPISEHNRLYWYRQTLGQGPEFLTYFQNEAQLEKSRLLSDRFSAERPKGSFSTLEIQRTEQGDSAMYLCASSSAPIAGGPRNEQFFGPGTRLTVL.